Here is one TCR beta chain with its context. What it binds is not known. In germline, CDR1 is WNHNN, CDR2 SYGVQD (reference sequence). Unmatched junction bases numbered 18, after V lost 10 bases and J lost 3 bases. This CDR3 is 16 amino acids long. Thymic material originated from resections removed in the course of corrective heart surgery. Congenital heart defects were the reason for the corrective surgery that the donors, healthy Finnish infants, were having. Only in-frame clones appear in the TCRdb table, and some are missing; sequencing was by immunoSEQ multiplex PCR. The repertoire holds about 130,000 clones, with around 94% as singletons. The sample belongs to a study of human thymus T cells. Study-wide results and limits: Apparent skewing of V and J gene usage characterized both thymic and blood repertoires.

This TCR was sampled from a boy younger than two with a congenital heart defect but otherwise immunologically healthy. The genes are TRBV10-1 and TRBJ2-7; 7 positions agree with TRBD1. The specimen sequenced was thymus tissue. CDR3 DNA: TGCGCCACCACGAGGGGTGAGGACAGGAACCTCTACGAGCAGTACTTC. Protein product: CATTRGEDRNLYEQYF.